Listed here are 28 T cell receptor beta chains from one sample, sequenced in a study of T cell clonality in common variable immunodeficiency. General observations from the study: In common variable immunodeficiency, TCR beta chains reportedly carried fewer deletions and N-nucleotide insertions.

The protocol was immunoSEQ multiplex PCR, while the TCRdb copy is restricted to in-frame clones and leaves out a portion. Captured here are 20,000 to 30,000 clones, none seen once; the top ten comprise roughly 24%. No antigen is known for these receptors. What was sequenced was peripheral blood mononuclear cells. Receptors originate from a human donor with common variable immunodeficiency.

Ten or more counts support this clone. The CDR3 extends 3 residues past the end of the read, so its final part is completed from the germline J gene. V and J are TRBV7-2 and TRBJ2-1; the match to TRBD2 covers 7 bases. In germline, CDR1 is SGHTA, CDR2 FQGNSA. The CDR3 totals 14 residues. The trim removed 7 bases at V and 7 bases at J, leaving 10 bases unmatched. CDR3 amino acids: CASTRTGTINEQFF. CDR3 bases read: TGTGCCAGCACCAGAACCGGGACTATTAATGAG.

There are a few counts of this clone. Read sequence stops 3 residues before the CDR3 end, and the germline J gene provides the missing end. The chain carries TRBV5-4 and TRBJ2-5; TRBD2 agrees at 10 bases. J was trimmed by 3 bases and V by 9 bases; bases with no gene match: 8. The CDR3 runs to 14 residues. The germline V gene encodes CDR1 SGHNT and CDR2 YYREEE (reference sequence). The CDR3 spells CATQLLAGEETQYF. CDR3 DNA (partial): TGTGCCACCCAGCTTCTAGCGGGGGAAGAGACC.

On this clone: The read comes to an end 3 residues before the CDR3 does, leaving the germline J gene to fill in the end. This chain links TRBV19 with TRBJ1-5, with 11 bases that match TRBD1. The junction had 4 bases not matched to a gene; V was cut back by 1 base and J by 5 bases. The CDR3 spans 16 residues. The V gene's germline CDR1 is LNHDA and CDR2 SQIVND (reference sequence). CDR3: CASSIAGQGAHQPQHF. CDR3 DNA, as far as it was read: TGTGCCAGTAGTATAGCCGGACAGGGGGCACATCAGCCC. Variable domain in full (rest from reference TRBV19 and TRBJ1-5): DGGITQSPKYLFRKEGQNVTLSCEQNLNHDAMYWYRQDPGQGLRLIYYSQIVNDFQKGDIAEGYSVSREKKESFPLTVTSAQKNPTAFYLCASSIAGQGAHQPQHFGDGTRLSIL.

Regarding this clone: The read comes to an end 3 residues before the CDR3 does, leaving the germline J gene to fill in the end. The V gene is TRBV20-1, the J gene TRBJ2-5; D is perhaps TRBD2 (5 bases). The CDR3 loop spans 15 amino acids. V gave up 3 bases and J gave up 1 base, with 15 bases separating them. CDR1 DFQATT and CDR2 SNEGSKA come from the germline V gene (reference sequence). The DNA read from the CDR3 is TGCAGTGCTAGGAAACTAGGCCAACTCCAAGAGACC. Its translation is CSARKLGQLQET. The complete CDR3 protein is CSARKLGQLQETQYF.

Many counts were recorded for this clone. The read halts 3 residues ahead of the CDR3 end, with the missing end drawn from the germline J gene. The chain carries TRBV18 and TRBJ2-5; D gene ambiguous. This CDR3 region has 12 residues. The V and J ends lost 2 bases and 5 bases respectively, with 6 bases between them. Germline loops: CDR1 KGHSH, CDR2 LQKENI. The CDR3 bases that were read are TGTGCCAGCTCACCAAACGGTGAGACC. Its protein is CASSPNGET. The whole CDR3 sequence is CASSPNGETQYF.

This clone was observed at least ten times. The CDR3 end falls 3 residues outside the read, so it is completed with the germline J gene. The chain joins TRBV30 to TRBJ2-3; TRBD2 is a possible D gene (6 bases). Trimming took 0 bases from V and 6 from J, leaving 7 bases between them. CDR1 is GTSNPN and CDR2 is SVGIG in the germline V gene (reference sequence). The length of the CDR3 is 12 residues. The DNA read from the CDR3 is TGTGCCTGGAGTGTCCGGGGGGATACG. Its protein product is CAWSVRGDT. The whole CDR3 sequence reads CAWSVRGDTQYF.

This clone was found many times. The missing CDR3 end, 3 residues past where the read stops, is filled in from the germline J gene. J is TRBJ2-4 and V is TRBV5-1; D ambiguous. CDR3 length: 13 residues. Looked up from germline, CDR1 is SGHRS and CDR2 is YFSETQ. Trimming left V 0 bases short and J 6 bases short, with 7 bases between. CDR3 amino acids: CASSLGRVNIQYF. The DNA read from the CDR3 is TGCGCCAGCAGCTTGGGTAGGGTAAACATT.

Ten or more counts support this clone. The read terminates 3 residues ahead of where the CDR3 ends, so the germline J gene completes it. The chain has TRBV7-9 and TRBJ2-1; 7 bases match TRBD1. V trimming: 0 bases; J trimming: 9 bases; junction bases outside the gene matches: 8. Germline V gene sequence: CDR1 SEHNR, CDR2 FQNEAQ (reference sequence). The CDR3 contains 15 residues. CDR3 region: CASSLARGNRGEQFF. CDR3 DNA, as far as it was read: TGTGCCAGCAGCTTAGCTAGGGGGAACAGGGGTGAG.

This clone was seen many times. The CDR3 goes on 3 residues after the read ends, and that part is filled in from the germline J gene. The chain carries TRBV6-2 or TRBV6-3 and TRBJ1-2; 11 nucleotides agree with TRBD1. Germline CDR1 MNHEY, CDR2 SVGEGT. CDR3 length: 17 residues. V lost 6 bases, J lost 2 bases, and 11 bases stayed unmatched. CDR3 sequence: CASRRPGQGVSNYGYTF. The DNA read from the CDR3 is TGTGCCAGCAGACGTCCGGGACAGGGGGTGTCGAACTATGGC.

This clone occurred a few times. The missing CDR3 end, 3 residues past where the read stops, is filled in from the germline J gene. The genes are TRBV2 and TRBJ1-3; 10 bases agree with TRBD1. The CDR3 is 15 residues long. CDR1 is SNHLY and CDR2 is FYNNEI in the germline V gene. V was pared by 8 bases and J by 4 bases, with 8 bases of the junction left unmatched. Partial CDR3 DNA: TGTGCCAGCGGGGACAGGGGTCAGCCCGGAAACACC. It translates to CASGDRGQPGNT. The entire CDR3 protein is CASGDRGQPGNTIYF.

This clone was counted many times. The missing CDR3 end, 3 residues past where the read stops, is filled in from the germline J gene. The V gene is TRBV19, the J gene TRBJ2-7; 10 positions match TRBD2. Germline values: CDR1 LNHDA, CDR2 SQIVND (reference sequence). The CDR3 loop spans 16 amino acids. The J segment lost 5 bases and the V segment lost 5 bases, leaving 12 bases of the junction unmatched. The CDR3 bases that were read are TGTGCCAGTAGTGCTCCTTCTAGCGGGGGTGGGAACGAG. Translation gives CASSAPSSGGGNE. The entire CDR3 sequence reads CASSAPSSGGGNEQYF. The variable domain in full, with the rest retrieved from reference TRBV19 and TRBJ2-7, is DGGITQSPKYLFRKEGQNVTLSCEQNLNHDAMYWYRQDPGQGLRLIYYSQIVNDFQKGDIAEGYSVSREKKESFPLTVTSAQKNPTAFYLCASSAPSSGGGNEQYFGPGTRLTVT.

A remark on this clone: The read ends 3 residues shy of where the CDR3 ends; the end is completed using the germline J gene. The rearrangement joins TRBV11-2 to TRBJ1-2, with D maybe TRBD1 (6 bases). The CDR3 sequence is 14 residues long. V was shortened by 2 bases and J by 5 bases, with 12 bases between the two germline ends. Germline lookup yields CDR1 SGHAT and CDR2 FQNNGV. The DNA read from the CDR3 is TGTGCCAGCAGCTTACGGCAGGGGAGGTATGGC. This sequence encodes CASSLRQGRYG. The full CDR3 protein is CASSLRQGRYGYTF.

At least ten counts were recorded for this clone. The read comes to an end 3 residues before the CDR3 does, leaving the germline J gene to fill in the end. V gene TRBV19 combines with J gene TRBJ2-2; TRBD1 agrees at 10 bases. This CDR3 is built from 15 residues. Germline V gene sequence: CDR1 LNHDA, CDR2 SQIVND (reference sequence). Losses at the gene ends were 7 bases for V and 6 bases for J; bases not matched to a gene: 8. The CDR3 bases that were read are TGTGCCAGTAATCCGGGACAGGGGTCGTCCGGGGAG. This codes for CASNPGQGSSGE. The full CDR3 is CASNPGQGSSGELFF.

As to this clone: The CDR3 goes on 3 residues after the read ends, and that part is filled in from the germline J gene. The chain is built from TRBV6-2 or TRBV6-3 and TRBJ1-2, with D hard to call. The CDR3 extends over 14 amino acids. The V end was cut by 5 bases, the J end by 2 bases, with 12 bases between. Germline V lookup: CDR1 MNHEY, CDR2 SVGEGT. The sequenced part of the CDR3 DNA is TGTGCCAGCAGTAAGGGCAGCGGAAACTATGGC. Protein product: CASSKGSGNYG. In full, the CDR3 reads CASSKGSGNYGYTF.

This clone has just a few counts. CDR3 residues: CASSPSLRTPLQETQYF. Partial CDR3 DNA: TGTGCCAGCAGCCCGTCCCTGAGGACTCCTCTCCAAGAGACC. The chain is built from TRBV4-2 and TRBJ2-5; possible D gene TRBD2, 5 bases. The missing CDR3 end, 3 residues past where the read stops, is filled in from the germline J gene. The CDR3 is made up of 17 amino acids. V lost 4 bases and J 1 base, leaving 19 bases between the germline ends. Germline lookup yields CDR1 LGHNA and CDR2 YNFKEQ.

In this sample, this clone turned up many times. The CDR3 extends 3 residues past the end of the read, so its final part is completed from the germline J gene. The V and J genes are TRBV18 and TRBJ2-7; 8 nucleotides agree with TRBD1. J was trimmed by 2 bases and V by 5 bases; bases with no gene match: 2. The CDR3 runs 13 residues. Germline V lookup: CDR1 KGHSH, CDR2 LQKENI. CDR3 sequence reads: CASSSQGAYEQYF. The DNA read from the CDR3 is TGTGCCAGCTCATCACAGGGGGCCTACGAG.

As for this clone: With the read ending 3 residues before the CDR3 end, the germline J gene is used to fill in that end. This chain links TRBV2 with TRBJ2-2, with 8 nucleotides matching TRBD1. Germline V CDR1 and CDR2: SNHLY, FYNNEI. The junction had 5 bases not matched to a gene; V was cut back by 8 bases and J by 6 bases. This CDR3 is 13 amino acids long. CDR3 DNA, as far as it was read: TGTGCCAGCCAGACAGGGGTCTCCGGGGAG. This codes for CASQTGVSGE. The whole CDR3 sequence is CASQTGVSGELFF.

This clone was seen repeatedly, ten times or more. The CDR3 is cut off 3 residues early in the read; its end comes from the germline J gene. The gene calls are TRBV7-6 and TRBJ1-1; no clear D gene. This CDR3 is built from 13 residues. V lost 5 bases and J lost 0, with 7 bases in between. CDR1 is SGHVS and CDR2 is FNYEAQ in the germline V gene. The CDR3 protein is CASSPNLNTEAFF. The DNA read from the CDR3 is TGTGCCAGCAGCCCAAATCTGAACACTGAA.

By sample share, this clone is medium-sized. The read ends 3 residues shy of where the CDR3 ends; the end is completed using the germline J gene. The chain combines TRBV29-1 with TRBJ1-1; the match to TRBD1 covers 7 bases. The CDR3 contains 14 residues. Germline lookup yields CDR1 SQVTM and CDR2 ANQGSEA. The junction had 8 bases not matched to a gene; V was cut back by 6 bases and J by 1 base. The CDR3 DNA, read in part, is TGCAGCGTCCTGACGGGACAGTCGAACACTGAA. Protein: CSVLTGQSNTE. The full CDR3 protein reads CSVLTGQSNTEAFF.

This clone was found a few times. From the germline J gene comes the end of the CDR3, since the read stops 3 residues before it. J is TRBJ2-7 and V is TRBV7-9; TRBD2 matches 13 bases. CDR1 and CDR2 (germline): SEHNR, FQNEAQ (reference sequence). The CDR3 spans 14 residues. The J segment lost 6 bases and the V segment lost 5 bases, leaving 4 bases of the junction unmatched. CDR3 in amino acids: CASSTGTSGIEQYF. The sequenced CDR3 bases are TGTGCCAGCAGCACCGGGACTAGCGGGATCGAG.

The sample holds many counts of this clone. CDR3 amino acids: CASSRPGGSGIYEQYF. The covered CDR3 bases are TGTGCCAGCAGTCGCCCGGGGGGTAGCGGGATCTACGAG. The chain links TRBV6-2 or TRBV6-3 to TRBJ2-7; 8 bases line up with TRBD2. The read ends 3 residues shy of where the CDR3 ends; the end is completed using the germline J gene. Germline CDR1 MNHEY, CDR2 SVGEGT. The trim removed 5 bases at V and 3 bases at J, leaving 12 bases unmatched. This CDR3 has 16 residues.

For this clone: Read sequence stops 3 residues before the CDR3 end, and the germline J gene provides the missing end. The chain combines TRBV29-1 with TRBJ1-2, with no clear D. The CDR3 runs to 14 residues. Germline-derived CDR1 and CDR2 are SQVTM and ANQGSEA. With 4 bases removed from V and 3 bases from J, the gap between germline ends came to 15 bases. The CDR3 sequence: CSVGVRGRDYGYTF. The part of the CDR3 DNA that was read is TGCAGCGTTGGGGTGCGTGGGCGAGACTATGGC.

This clone was counted many times. The CDR3 spells CSAAEGPPPRYGYTF. The CDR3 bases that were read are TGCAGTGCTGCCGAGGGGCCCCCTCCCCGCTATGGC. The chain employs TRBV20-1 and TRBJ1-2; maybe TRBD1 (5 bases). The read ends 3 residues early relative to the CDR3; the germline J gene fills the gap. Germline CDR1 DFQATT, CDR2 SNEGSKA (reference sequence). CDR3 length equals 15 residues. V gave up 5 bases and J gave up 4 bases, with 20 bases separating them.

Many counts were recorded for this clone. The CDR3 extends 3 residues past the end of the read, so its final part is completed from the germline J gene. V is TRBV20-1 and J is TRBJ1-4; possible D gene TRBD1, 5 bases. The CDR3 is made up of 13 amino acids. Germline CDR1 reads DFQATT; CDR2 reads SNEGSKA (reference sequence). Trimming removed 3 bases at V and 4 bases at J, with 9 bases between. Here the CDR3 reads CSASPTDNEKLFF. Partial CDR3 DNA: TGCAGTGCTAGTCCGACAGATAATGAAAAA.

Many counts were recorded for this clone. Coverage ceases 3 residues before the CDR3 finishes, and the germline J gene fills in the end. This rearrangement joins TRBV6-2 or TRBV6-3 to TRBJ2-7, with 8 bases identical to TRBD1. V lost 6 bases to trimming and J lost 3 bases; unmatched junction nucleotides: 13. CDR1 is MNHEY, CDR2 SVGEGT, per germline. The CDR3 is 16 residues long. CDR3 sequence: CASSNLRPDRDYEQYF. The CDR3 DNA, read in part, is TGTGCCAGCAGCAACCTTAGACCGGACAGGGACTACGAG.

This clone is classed as medium-sized. The read ends 3 residues early relative to the CDR3; the germline J gene fills the gap. The rearrangement uses TRBV12-3 or TRBV12-4 and TRBJ2-3; 11 nucleotides align to TRBD2. CDR3 length: 19 amino acids. Trimming at V came to 3 bases and at J to 3 bases, leaving 14 bases not matched to a gene. Incomplete CDR3 DNA: TGTGCCAGCAGTTTCCCGCGGGAGAGTAGCGGGAGGGCAACAGATACG. It encodes CASSFPRESSGRATDT. The whole CDR3 sequence is CASSFPRESSGRATDTQYF.

Points on this clone: From the germline J gene comes the end of the CDR3, since the read stops 3 residues before it. The chain uses TRBV18 and TRBJ2-5; TRBD1 matches at 7 bases. Germline assignment: CDR1 KGHSH and CDR2 LQKENI. This CDR3 contains 15 residues. Trimming cost V 1 base and J 3 bases; bases outside gene matches: 5. CDR3 in amino acids: CASSPRATGEETQYF. The CDR3 DNA, read in part, is TGTGCCAGCTCACCACGAGCCACAGGGGAAGAGACC.

In its sample, this clone was seen many times. The CDR3 protein is CAWTRTSGNEQFF. Partial CDR3 DNA: TGTGCCTGGACTCGGACTAGCGGGAATGAG. The J gene is TRBJ2-1, the V gene TRBV30; 11 positions match TRBD2. From the germline J gene comes the end of the CDR3, since the read stops 3 residues before it. The CDR3 contains 13 residues. Germline lookup yields CDR1 GTSNPN and CDR2 SVGIG (reference sequence). J lost 7 bases, V lost 4 bases, and 3 bases had no gene match. The variable domain in full, with the rest retrieved from reference TRBV30 and TRBJ2-1, is SQTIHQWPATLVQPVGSPLSLECTVEGTSNPNLYWYRQAAGRGLQLLFYSVGIGQISSEVPQNLSASRPQDRQFILSSKKLLLSDSGFYLCAWTRTSGNEQFFGPGTRLTVL.